This T cell receptor beta chain originates from a study of T cells in Graves' hyperthyroidism and ophthalmopathy. Study-wide results and caveats: Most clonotypes that expanded in the thyroid above 0.001 also showed up in blood.

It was RNA transcripts that yielded the amplified TCR beta CDR3 regions. The HTBI primer set was used in a first-round RT-PCR of the TCR CDR3. From the multiplex PCR reads, TCRdb called clonotypes with MiXCR, one entry per CDR3 protein. The sample lists some 400,000 distinct CDR3 sequences; about 15% were seen once. This clonotype was recorded many times. No antigen is known for it. Graves' hyperthyroidism was deemed stable absent ophthalmopathy progression within 18 months. Reasons for excluding patients were uncontrolled infection, other autoimmune disease, pregnancy or lactation. Every diagnosis used clinical symptoms, serum thyroxine and TRAb, thyroid ultrasound and orbital computed tomography. The CDR3 runs to 11 residues. Germline CDR1 and CDR2: SNHLY and FYNNEI. Between the trimmed V and J ends, which lost 8 bases and 2 bases, there was a span of 6 bases.

This chain joins TRBV2 and TRBJ1-2; D unresolved. Source material: blood. The source is a woman between 55 and 75 years old with Graves' hyperthyroidism. In DNA form, the CDR3 reads TGTGCCAGCGGCGGGAACTATGGCTACACCTTC. Translation gives CASGGNYGYTF.